The 14 T cell receptor beta chains below come from one sample, sequenced in a study of cytomegalovirus exposure and HLA in healthy donors. The PCR employed 60 Vbeta primers together with 13 Jbeta primers. TCRdb's copy holds only in-frame clones and misses some; the assay was immunoSEQ multiplex PCR. The sample consists of fewer than 200,000 clones, roughly 76% of them appearing once. Material for sequencing was PBMCs. The receptors derive from a woman aged 18-30 years in good health and CMV-seropositive.

This chain uses TRBV6-5 with TRBJ1-3, with no clear D. The V end lost 7 bases, the J end lost 1 base, and 14 bases lay between the germline ends. Germline V lookup: CDR1 MNHEY, CDR2 SVGAGI. The CDR3 contains 15 residues. DNA of the CDR3: TGTGCCAGCAAATTGGGTTACGGGTCTGGAAACACCATATATTTT. Protein: CASKLGYGSGNTIYF.

The chain is built from TRBV27 and TRBJ2-4; 7 bases map to TRBD1. The CDR3 spans 15 residues. CDR1 and CDR2 (germline): MNHEY, SMNVEV (reference sequence). With V trimmed by 3 bases and J by 4 bases, 6 bases remained unmatched. This chain's CDR3 is CASSFRQGGKNIQYF. CDR3 DNA: TGTGCCAGCAGTTTCCGACAGGGTGGAAAAAACATTCAGTACTTC.

The rearrangement links TRBV27 to TRBJ1-6; TRBD1 aligns across 7 bases. Germline trimming cut 9 bases from V and 6 bases from J; bases unmatched to any gene: 5. The CDR3 totals 13 residues. Germline CDR1 MNHEY, CDR2 SMNVEV (reference sequence). The CDR3 DNA is TGTGCCAGTAACAGGGGCTCTAATTCACCCCTCCACTTT. It specifies CASNRGSNSPLHF.

The chain links TRBV7-2 to TRBJ2-7; D is possibly TRBD1 (6 bases). With 5 bases removed from V and 0 bases from J, the gap between germline ends came to 11 bases. This CDR3 region has 14 residues. Germline CDR1 reads SGHTA; CDR2 reads FQGNSA. The CDR3 is CASSPRTASYEQYF. The DNA for the CDR3 is TGTGCCAGCAGCCCCCGGACAGCCTCCTACGAGCAGTACTTC.

This clone was recorded once. The gene calls are TRBV11-2 and TRBJ1-4; 7 nucleotides line up with TRBD1. The trim removed 0 bases at V and 8 bases at J, leaving 6 bases unmatched. Germline V lookup: CDR1 SGHAT, CDR2 FQNNGV. The CDR3 consists of 15 residues. The CDR3 DNA is TGTGCCAGCAGCTTAGATCTCGAACAGGGGGAAAAACTGTTTTTT. As protein: CASSLDLEQGEKLFF.

The CDR3 loop reads CASGTGGRGYTF. CDR3 nucleotides: TGTGCCAGCGGGACAGGGGGTAGGGGCTACACCTTC. The chain employs TRBV27 and TRBJ1-2; TRBD1 aligns across 11 bases. The CDR3 loop spans 12 amino acids. CDR1 and CDR2 from the germline V gene are MNHEY and SMNVEV (reference sequence). Losses at the gene ends were 8 bases for V and 8 bases for J; bases not matched to a gene: 4.

The chain links TRBV30 to TRBJ2-5; D is unclear. This CDR3 is 13 amino acids long. Trimming cost V 4 bases and J 0 bases, with 9 bases left between them. Germline V gene data show CDR1 as GTSNPN and CDR2 as SVGIG (reference sequence). The CDR3 DNA reads as TGTGCCTGGATCCTCCGTCACCAAGAGACCCAGTACTTC. Translated: CAWILRHQETQYF.

This clone was seen just once. The chain joins TRBV11-2 to TRBJ2-2; 7 nucleotides line up with TRBD1. The CDR3 sequence is 17 residues long. The V gene's germline CDR1 is SGHAT and CDR2 FQNNGV. Trimming removed 5 bases from V and 1 base from J; junction bases left unmatched: 10. The CDR3: CASSPQRGLGNTGELFF. The DNA of the CDR3 is TGTGCCAGCAGCCCGCAGAGGGGGCTGGGGAACACCGGGGAGCTGTTTTTT.

This chain connects TRBV30 to TRBJ2-2; possible D gene TRBD2, 5 bases. Germline V gene sequence: CDR1 GTSNPN, CDR2 SVGIG (reference sequence). V was pared by 7 bases and J by 4 bases, with 13 bases between. The CDR3 covers 13 residues. CDR3 sequence: CALNEAGTGELFF. The CDR3 DNA follows: TGTGCCTTAAACGAGGCGGGCACCGGGGAGCTGTTTTTT.

The chain joins TRBV7-2 to TRBJ2-7; tentatively, D is TRBD1 (5 bases). Germline-derived CDR1 and CDR2 are SGHTA and FQGNSA. The CDR3 loop spans 12 amino acids. V was shortened by 4 bases and J by 7 bases, with 11 bases between the two germline ends. The CDR3 reads CASSSQGHEQYF. CDR3 nucleotides: TGTGCCAGCAGCTCTCAGGGTCATGAGCAGTACTTC.

The gene calls are TRBV7-2 and TRBJ2-7, with D unresolved. The CDR3 has 16 residues. Between the trimmed V and J ends, which lost 5 bases and 0 bases, there was a span of 17 bases. Germline V gene sequence: CDR1 SGHTA, CDR2 FQGNSA. The CDR3 region is CASSVDAMVHSYEQYF. CDR3 sequence (DNA): TGTGCCAGCAGCGTAGACGCTATGGTTCACTCCTACGAGCAGTACTTC.

The count of this clone is one. The chain has TRBV27 and TRBJ2-2, with D perhaps TRBD1 (5 bases). The CDR3 length is 16 residues. Germline V CDR1 and CDR2: MNHEY, SMNVEV (reference sequence). V dropped 5 bases and J dropped 3 bases, with 16 bases sitting between them. CDR3 in amino acids: CASSRGSGRDTGELFF. Written as DNA, the CDR3 is TGTGCCAGCAGTAGGGGCTCAGGGCGAGACACCGGGGAGCTGTTTTTT.

CDR3 in DNA: TGTGCCAGCAGCTCTCGACGGGGATACGAGCAGTACTTC. Its translation is CASSSRRGYEQYF. The V and J genes are TRBV7-6 and TRBJ2-7; TRBD2 is a possible D gene (5 bases). V gave up 4 bases and J gave up 4 bases, with 11 bases separating them. This CDR3 has 13 amino acids. The V gene's germline CDR1 is SGHVS and CDR2 FNYEAQ.

The rearrangement links TRBV7-9 to TRBJ1-2; D possibly corresponds to TRBD1 (5 bases). CDR3 length: 17 amino acids. Between the trimmed V and J ends, which lost 5 bases and 3 bases, there was a span of 22 bases. Germline CDR1 and CDR2: SEHNR and FQNEAQ (reference sequence). The CDR3 DNA reads as TGTGCCAGCAGCCCCGGATTTAGGGGAAAAAGTGACTATGGCTACACCTTC. It translates to CASSPGFRGKSDYGYTF.